This entry describes one T cell receptor (beta chain). In the authors' methods: Counts of nucleated cells, estimated from reference gene primer amplification, were obtained. Data came from immunoSEQ multiplex PCR; TCRdb stores just in-frame clones and leaves some out. V, J and clone size were drawn from that table, and D and trimming were deduced from the DNA. The sample gives over 150,000 clones, less than 90% of which show up once; less than 25% is in the top ten. These data are taken from a study of blood T cell repertoires in COVID-19. Overall study context: Acute and convalescent COVID-19 specimens originated in the United States, Italy and Spain. Nucleic acid was either cDNA or gDNA, and it came from T cells, B-cell-depleted T cells, or PBMCs.

After removal of 5 bases from V and 5 bases from J, the junction contained 8 bases not matched to a gene. Germline V gene sequence: CDR1 SGHTA, CDR2 FQGNSA. This CDR3 contains 14 residues. This clonotype was obtained from a man between 65 and 80 years old with active or convalescent COVID-19. The specimen sequenced was peripheral blood. The chain joins TRBV7-2 to TRBJ1-2; TRBD1 aligns across 7 bases. The CDR3 loop reads CASSIQATGYGYTF. The CDR3 nucleotides read TGTGCCAGCAGCATACAGGCGACAGGGTATGGCTACACCTTC.